One and the same sample provided the 20 T cell receptor beta chains below, sequenced in a study of blood T cells in healthy people across ages. Primers used in a second PCR of roughly 6 to 11 cycles were a sample-barcoded 5' primer and a J-beta primer mix. TCRdb fed the 5' RACE reads into MiXCR, producing one record per CDR3 protein. Of 780,000 or so distinct CDR3 sequences listed, 50% to 65% are singletons. The sequenced material came from blood. These receptors originate from an elderly man in good health.

This chain links TRBV5-6 with TRBJ2-4, with 8 bases lining up with TRBD2. The CDR3 covers 13 residues. Germline loops: CDR1 SGHDT, CDR2 YYEEEE. Germline trimming cut 5 bases from V and 6 bases from J; bases unmatched to any gene: 4. In DNA form, the CDR3 reads TGTGCCAGCAGACCCCGGGGGGGAAACATTCAGTACTTC. It is translated as CASRPRGGNIQYF.

The V and J genes are TRBV6-5 and TRBJ1-6; D is unclear. Trimming removed 6 bases at V and 7 bases at J, with 19 bases between. The germline gives CDR1 MNHEY, CDR2 SVGAGI. This CDR3 has 16 amino acids. The DNA for the CDR3 is TGTGCCAGCAGCAATCTCAGGACGTCTCGGAATTCACCCCTCCACTTT. Amino acid sequence: CASSNLRTSRNSPLHF.

About this clonotype: One end of the junction fails to match germline, which may point to a read error. The gene calls are TRBV11-3 and TRBJ2-3; perhaps TRBD1 as D (6 bases). The CDR3 length is 16 residues. The V gene's germline CDR1 is SGHNT and CDR2 YENEEA. DNA for the CDR3: TGTGCCGGCAGCTTAGGGGGTAGCGACGGCACAGATACGCAGTATTTT. Amino acid sequence: CAGSLGGSDGTDTQYF.

The rearrangement joins TRBV6-2 or TRBV6-3 to TRBJ2-1; 12 nucleotides line up with TRBD2. From germline, CDR1 is MNHEY and CDR2 SVGEGT. V lost 7 bases to trimming and J lost 14 bases; unmatched junction nucleotides: 9. The CDR3 is made up of 13 amino acids. The CDR3 loop is CASTVGLAGSKFF. In DNA, the CDR3 is TGTGCCAGCACCGTAGGACTAGCGGGATCCAAGTTCTTC.

This clonotype has just one count. This chain uses TRBV18 with TRBJ2-5; weak D call: TRBD1 (5 bases). TRBJ2-7 matches the DNA end more closely, so the J call is doubtful. CDR1 and CDR2 from the germline V gene are KGHSH and LQKENI. The CDR3 consists of 16 residues. CDR3 loop: CASSPTPAGKHREQYF. CDR3 nucleotide sequence: TGTGCCAGCTCACCAACCCCTGCAGGGAAACACCGCGAGCAGTACTTC.

The chain carries TRBV7-9 and TRBJ1-1, with D possibly being TRBD1 (6 bases). This CDR3 has 14 amino acids. Germline assignment: CDR1 SEHNR and CDR2 FQNEAQ (reference sequence). Trimming removed 5 bases from V and 1 base from J, with 11 bases in between. The CDR3 here is CASSTRQENTEAFF. CDR3 in DNA: TGTGCCAGCAGCACCCGACAGGAGAACACTGAAGCTTTCTTT.

Turning to this clonotype: A much larger clone lies one base from this, so it may be a read error. The chain employs TRBV6-6 and TRBJ1-2; D may be TRBD1 (6 bases). V was shortened by 5 bases and J by 3 bases, with 13 bases between the two germline ends. Germline CDR1 and CDR2: MNHNY and SVGAGI (reference sequence). The CDR3 loop spans 14 amino acids. The CDR3 nucleotides are TGTGCCAGCAGTGACGGAGGGGGAGACTATGGCTACACCTTC. This sequence encodes CASSDGGGDYGYTF.

This rearrangement joins TRBV6-1 to TRBJ2-1; D is uncertain. The CDR3 spans 14 residues. Trimming shortened V by 2 bases and J by 6 bases, and 11 bases separated the two germline ends. Germline lookup yields CDR1 MNHNS and CDR2 SASEGT. The CDR3 protein is CASSEQRATNEQFF. CDR3 bases: TGTGCCAGCAGTGAACAAAGGGCGACCAATGAGCAGTTCTTC.

V gene TRBV28 combines with J gene TRBJ2-4; a weak D match, TRBD1 (5 bases). Germline CDR1 and CDR2: MDHEN and SYDVKM. The CDR3 spans 16 residues. With 5 bases removed from V and 0 bases from J, the gap between germline ends came to 14 bases. CDR3 region: CASSRQGSVAKNIQYF. As DNA, the CDR3 is TGTGCCAGCAGTCGGCAGGGTTCAGTAGCCAAAAACATTCAGTACTTC.

The chain is built from TRBV6-5 and TRBJ2-1, with D perhaps matching TRBD2 (6 bases). The CDR3 spans 13 residues. V lost 5 bases to trimming and J lost 7 bases, with 12 bases between them. The germline V gene has CDR1 MNHEY and CDR2 SVGAGI. The CDR3 here is CASSHGTPNEQFF. In DNA form, the CDR3 reads TGTGCCAGCAGTCACGGGACTCCGAATGAGCAGTTCTTC.

CDR3 residues: CASSLSGLAGVRDEQFF. The CDR3 nucleotides are TGTGCCAGCAGCTTAAGTGGTCTAGCGGGAGTCAGGGATGAGCAGTTCTTC. This sequence joins TRBV7-3 and TRBJ2-1, with 10 bases identical to TRBD2. CDR3 length: 17 amino acids. V trimming: 1 base; J trimming: 8 bases; junction bases outside the gene matches: 11. The germline V gene encodes CDR1 SGHTA and CDR2 FQGTGA.

There are a few counts of this clonotype. V is TRBV3-1 and J is TRBJ1-1; TRBD1 matches 9 bases. The CDR3 consists of 16 residues. Germline V CDR1 and CDR2: LGHDT, YNNKEL (reference sequence). J lost 6 bases, V lost 4 bases, and 12 bases had no gene match. CDR3 DNA: TGTGCCAGCAGCCCCTGGTTAGGGACAGGGCAGCCTGAAGCTTTCTTT. It encodes CASSPWLGTGQPEAFF. Filled out from reference TRBV3-1 and TRBJ1-1, the complete variable domain reads DTAVSQTPKYLVTQMGNDKSIKCEQNLGHDTMYWYKQDSKKFLKIMFSYNNKELIINETVPNRFSPKSPDKAHLNLHINSLELGDSAVYFCASSPWLGTGQPEAFFGQGTRLTVV.

With respect to this clonotype: One end of the junction varies from germline; a read error may be responsible. The V call is TRBV29-1, the J call TRBJ2-5, with a weak D call TRBD1 (5 bases). CDR3 length equals 12 residues. Germline V gives CDR1 SQVTM, CDR2 ANQGSEA. CDR3 nucleotide sequence: TGCAACGTTGCTGCAGGGATTGAGACCCAGTACTTC. Protein product: CNVAAGIETQYF.

The chain is built from TRBV6-1 and TRBJ2-6; D is unresolved. The CDR3 totals 18 residues. CDR1 MNHNS and CDR2 SASEGT come from the germline V gene. The V gene lost 6 bases and the J gene lost 0 bases, with 18 bases spanning the gap. The CDR3 spells CASRPEVYSNSGANVLTF. As DNA, the CDR3 is TGTGCCAGCAGACCCGAAGTATACAGTAACTCTGGGGCCAACGTCCTGACTTTC.

This clonotype came up a few times. The rearrangement uses TRBV20-1 and TRBJ2-1; D not resolved. The V gene's germline CDR1 is DFQATT and CDR2 SNEGSKA (reference sequence). The CDR3 loop spans 12 amino acids. V lost 1 base and J 6 bases, leaving 7 bases between the germline ends. The CDR3 DNA reads as TGCAGTGCTAGAGCAATGGGCAATGAGCAGTTCTTC. It is translated as CSARAMGNEQFF.

The V gene is TRBV10-3, the J gene TRBJ2-7; no clear D. This CDR3 is 15 amino acids long. The ends were cut back, 3 bases at V and 0 bases at J, with 12 bases in the middle. Germline V gives CDR1 ENHRY, CDR2 SYGVKD. CDR3 in amino acids: CAISDIGDSSYEQYF. Here the CDR3 DNA reads TGTGCCATCAGTGATATTGGTGACTCCTCCTACGAGCAGTACTTC.

Turning to this clonotype: Relative to the germline gene, one junction end is altered; a read error may explain this. The chain couples TRBV29-1 to TRBJ1-3; the D gene is possibly TRBD1 (5 bases). Germline lookup yields CDR1 SQVTM and CDR2 ANQGSEA. This CDR3 has 17 amino acids. CDR3 in DNA: TGCAGCGTCACTGGGACGCCAGCCAGAAGCTCTGGAAACACCGTATATTTT. This gives the protein CSVTGTPARSSGNTVYF.

V gene TRBV12-3 or TRBV12-4 combines with J gene TRBJ1-4, with a tentative D call TRBD1 (5 bases). V was cut by 6 bases and J by 0 bases, with 20 bases left in between. This CDR3 contains 18 residues. CDR3 DNA sequence: TGTGCCAGCAGCGGGGGTACAGACAGTGTTGCAACTAATGAAAAACTGTTTTTT. Protein sequence: CASSGGTDSVATNEKLFF.

The rearrangement uses TRBV5-1 and TRBJ2-1; 7 nucleotides line up with TRBD2. The CDR3 has 16 residues. Germline values: CDR1 SGHRS, CDR2 YFSETQ. The ends lost 0 bases at V and 4 bases at J; junction bases unmatched: 7. Here the CDR3 DNA reads TGCGCCAGCAGCTTGGGGGTTAGCGGGCTATACAATGAGCAGTTCTTC. Translated: CASSLGVSGLYNEQFF.

This clonotype occurred a few times. The CDR3, as DNA: TGTGCCAGCAGTGGAGGGTTTCGCCAAGAGACCCAGTACTTC. Its translation is CASSGGFRQETQYF. The chain joins TRBV2 to TRBJ2-5; D may be TRBD2 (5 bases). The CDR3 runs 14 residues. Germline V CDR1 and CDR2: SNHLY, FYNNEI. The germline V and J ends were trimmed by 4 bases and 1 base, with 10 bases remaining between them. The full variable domain, completed using reference TRBV2 and TRBJ2-5, is EPEVTQTPSHQVTQMGQEVILRCVPISNHLYFYWYRQILGQKVEFLVSFYNNEISEKSEIFDDQFSVERPDGSNFTLKIRSTKLEDSAMYFCASSGGFRQETQYFGPGTRLLVL.